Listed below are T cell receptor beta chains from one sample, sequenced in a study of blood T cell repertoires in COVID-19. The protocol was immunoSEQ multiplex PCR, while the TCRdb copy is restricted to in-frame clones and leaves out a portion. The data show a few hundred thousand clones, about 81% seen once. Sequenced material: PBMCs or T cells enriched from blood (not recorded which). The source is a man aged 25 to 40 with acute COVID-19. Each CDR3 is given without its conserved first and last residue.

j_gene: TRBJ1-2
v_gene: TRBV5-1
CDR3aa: ASSGTGNQNGYT

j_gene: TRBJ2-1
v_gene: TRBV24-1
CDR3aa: ATSARDRWRNEQF

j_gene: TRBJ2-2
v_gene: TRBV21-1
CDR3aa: ASSRGVENGGELF

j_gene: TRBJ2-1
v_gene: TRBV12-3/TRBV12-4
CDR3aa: ASSYLVDEQF

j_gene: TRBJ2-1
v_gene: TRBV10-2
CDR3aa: ASSDTLAARLEQF

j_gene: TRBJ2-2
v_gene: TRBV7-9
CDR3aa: ASSSSLQTTGAGELF

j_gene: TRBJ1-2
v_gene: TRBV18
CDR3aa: ASSSRREDGYT

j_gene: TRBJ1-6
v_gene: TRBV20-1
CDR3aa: SASRPPLH

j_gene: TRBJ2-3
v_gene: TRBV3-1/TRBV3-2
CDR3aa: ASSRTGRETSTDTQY

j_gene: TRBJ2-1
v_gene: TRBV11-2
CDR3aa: ASSSGLAGGGNEQF

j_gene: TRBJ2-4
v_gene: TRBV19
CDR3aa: ATKDWGTGNIQY

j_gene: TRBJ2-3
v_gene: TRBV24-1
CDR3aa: ATRGTGADTQY

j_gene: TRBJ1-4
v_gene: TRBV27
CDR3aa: ASSPEGSGAEKLF

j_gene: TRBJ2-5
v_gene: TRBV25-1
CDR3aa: ASSDRAGAQETQY

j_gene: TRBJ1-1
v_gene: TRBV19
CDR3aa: ASSTSRRVNTEAF

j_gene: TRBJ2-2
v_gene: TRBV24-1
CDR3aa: ATSAIGARAGELF

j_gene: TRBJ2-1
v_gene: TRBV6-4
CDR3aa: ASSAGTGSNEQF

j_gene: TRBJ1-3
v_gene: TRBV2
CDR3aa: ASNDRASSGNTIY